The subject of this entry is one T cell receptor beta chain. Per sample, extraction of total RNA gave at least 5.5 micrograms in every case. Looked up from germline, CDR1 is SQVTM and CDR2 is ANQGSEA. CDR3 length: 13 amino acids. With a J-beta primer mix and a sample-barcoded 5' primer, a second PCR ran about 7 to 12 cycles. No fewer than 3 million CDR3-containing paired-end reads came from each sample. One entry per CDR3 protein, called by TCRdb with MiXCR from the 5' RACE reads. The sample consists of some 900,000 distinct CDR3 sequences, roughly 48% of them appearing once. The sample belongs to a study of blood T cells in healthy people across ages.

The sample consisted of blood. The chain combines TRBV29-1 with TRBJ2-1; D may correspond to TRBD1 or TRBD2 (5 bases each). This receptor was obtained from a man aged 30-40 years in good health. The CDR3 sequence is CRGEGAPNDGQFF. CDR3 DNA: TGCAGGGGGGAAGGTGCTCCCAATGATGGGCAGTTCTTC.